Shown below are 21 T cell receptor beta chains from a single sample sequenced in a study of cytomegalovirus exposure and HLA in healthy donors. The primer mix had 60 Vbeta and 13 Jbeta primers. Libraries were prepared by immunoSEQ multiplex PCR; TCRdb keeps only in-frame clonotypes and omits some of them. The sample lists about 79,000 clones; approximately 69% were seen once. The sequencing sample was made of PBMCs. These TCRs come from a man aged 40-49 years in good health and CMV-seropositive.

V usage is TRBV18 and J usage is TRBJ2-3; tentative D call: TRBD1 (6 bases). Germline V gene lookup returns CDR1 KGHSH and CDR2 LQKENI. The ends were cut back, 2 bases at V and 6 bases at J, with 9 bases in the middle. CDR3 length equals 13 residues. DNA of the CDR3: TGTGCCAGCTCACCATCAGGGGCGGATACGCAGTATTTT. Its translation: CASSPSGADTQYF.

The chain carries TRBV2 and TRBJ2-5, with D tentatively TRBD2 (6 bases). V dropped 2 bases and J dropped 3 bases, with 7 bases sitting between them. The CDR3 covers 13 residues. The V gene's germline CDR1 is SNHLY and CDR2 FYNNEI. The CDR3 sequence is CASSERGKETQYF. The DNA for the CDR3 is TGTGCCAGCAGTGAACGCGGGAAAGAGACCCAGTACTTC. Together with reference TRBV2 and TRBJ2-5, the CDR3 gives the full variable domain: EPEVTQTPSHQVTQMGQEVILRCVPISNHLYFYWYRQILGQKVEFLVSFYNNEISEKSEIFDDQFSVERPDGSNFTLKIRSTKLEDSAMYFCASSERGKETQYFGPGTRLLVL.

Notes on this clone: Only one base separates this from a far larger clonotype, so it likely reflects a read error. V and J are TRBV6-1 and TRBJ2-1; maybe TRBD2 (7 bases). CDR1 is MNHNS and CDR2 is SASEGT in the germline V gene. This CDR3 has 15 amino acids. CDR3 amino acids: CASKGGTAAYNGQFF. CDR3 DNA sequence: TGTGCCAGCAAGGGGGGGACGGCTGCCTACAATGGGCAGTTCTTC.

This clone was seen only a few times. The chain is built from TRBV30 and TRBJ2-7; maybe TRBD2 (5 bases). V shed 5 bases and J shed 1 base, with 12 bases lying between them. The CDR3 consists of 13 residues. The germline V gene encodes CDR1 GTSNPN and CDR2 SVGIG (reference sequence). CDR3 loop: CAWAGGLSYEQYF. The CDR3 DNA reads as TGTGCCTGGGCGGGTGGGTTATCCTACGAGCAGTACTTC.

This chain uses TRBV2 with TRBJ2-1, with 8 bases fitting TRBD2. CDR3 length: 16 residues. The ends lost 1 base at V and 7 bases at J; junction bases unmatched: 9. Germline V lookup: CDR1 SNHLY, CDR2 FYNNEI. This chain's CDR3 is CASSEGSGSVWNEQFF. CDR3 in DNA: TGTGCCAGCAGTGAAGGGAGCGGGAGCGTCTGGAATGAGCAGTTCTTC.

V and J are TRBV11-2 and TRBJ2-1, with D hard to call. Germline CDR1 is SGHAT and CDR2 is FQNNGV. The CDR3 spans 15 residues. Trimming shortened V by 5 bases and J by 11 bases, and 22 bases separated the two germline ends. CDR3 protein: CASSASDILFQKQFF. CDR3 coding DNA: TGTGCCAGCAGCGCCTCAGACATTCTTTTCCAAAAGCAGTTCTTC.

This clone has a handful of counts. The gene calls are TRBV7-9 and TRBJ2-7, with D possibly matching TRBD1 (5 bases). The germline CDR1 and CDR2 sequences are SEHNR and FQNEAQ (reference sequence). The CDR3 contains 15 residues. The V end was cut by 5 bases, the J end by 0 bases, with 14 bases between. The CDR3 sequence: CASSQGQKPSYEQYF. CDR3 coding DNA: TGTGCCAGCAGCCAGGGCCAGAAGCCCTCCTACGAGCAGTACTTC.

The CDR3 DNA reads as TGTGCCATCAGCCACGATAGCTCTGGAAACACCATATATTTT. Residues: CAISHDSSGNTIYF. This rearrangement joins TRBV10-3 to TRBJ1-3; unclear D gene. This CDR3 region has 14 residues. Germline CDR1 reads ENHRY; CDR2 reads SYGVKD. Trimming removed 6 bases from V and 0 bases from J, with 9 bases in between.

This chain links TRBV5-1 with TRBJ2-1, with 9 bases that match TRBD2. The CDR3 loop spans 16 amino acids. Germline values: CDR1 SGHRS, CDR2 YFSETQ. Trimming took 0 bases from V and 8 from J; bases not matched to a gene: 9. The DNA of the CDR3 is TGCGCCAGCAGCTTGGGAATAGCGGGGGCCTTGGATGAGCAGTTCTTC. Amino acids: CASSLGIAGALDEQFF.

The chain carries TRBV7-8 and TRBJ2-1; D is ambiguous. The CDR3 consists of 12 residues. Per the germline V gene, CDR1 is SGHVS and CDR2 is FQNEAQ. Trimming left V 0 bases short and J 9 bases short, with 6 bases between. CDR3 nucleotide sequence: TGTGCCAGCAGCTTAGCCAGGCGTGAGCAGTTCTTC. It encodes CASSLARREQFF. The full variable domain, completed using reference TRBV7-8 and TRBJ2-1, is GAGVSQSPRYKVAKRGQDVALRCDPISGHVSLFWYQQALGQGPEFLTYFQNEAQLDKSGLPSDRFFAERPEGSVSTLKIQRTQQEDSAVYLCASSLARREQFFGPGTRLTVL.

The chain employs TRBV4-2 and TRBJ2-7, with D possibly matching TRBD1 (5 bases). Trimming stripped 4 bases from V and 5 bases from J, with 15 bases between. This CDR3 is 14 amino acids long. Looked up from germline, CDR1 is LGHNA and CDR2 is YNFKEQ. CDR3 coding DNA: TGTGCCAGCAGCCCTCGGCAGGGTGTGAACGAGCAGTACTTC. As protein: CASSPRQGVNEQYF.

This chain joins TRBV7-2 and TRBJ1-2; D is uncertain. Germline V gene data show CDR1 as SGHTA and CDR2 as FQGNSA. V lost 8 bases and J lost 9, with 13 bases in between. The CDR3 runs to 11 residues. CDR3 in amino acids: CASGRETSYTF. The CDR3 region has the DNA TGTGCCAGCGGGCGGGAAACAAGCTACACCTTC.

A few counts support this clone. The chain employs TRBV6-4 and TRBJ2-2; D unclear. Trimming took off 7 bases at V and 4 bases at J, with 13 bases between the two ends. The CDR3 length is 14 residues. Germline loops: CDR1 MRHNA, CDR2 SNTAGT. The CDR3 here is CASTSNPGTGELFF. As DNA, the CDR3 is TGTGCCAGCACTTCAAACCCCGGCACCGGGGAGCTGTTTTTT.

The genes are TRBV30 and TRBJ2-7; D is ambiguous. The CDR3 has 13 residues. V lost 0 bases, J lost 5 bases, and 11 bases lay in between. The germline V gene encodes CDR1 GTSNPN and CDR2 SVGIG (reference sequence). The CDR3 DNA sequence: TGTGCCTGGAGTGTATCCCTAGGAGACGAGCAGTACTTC. This sequence encodes CAWSVSLGDEQYF.

J is TRBJ2-3 and V is TRBV4-3; perhaps TRBD2 as D (6 bases). The V end was cut by 0 bases, the J end by 4 bases, with 17 bases between. Per the germline V gene, CDR1 is LGHNA and CDR2 is YSLEER. CDR3 length: 17 residues. CDR3 in DNA: TGCGCCAGCAGCCAAGATTGGGGGGAGTCGATCGCAGATACGCAGTATTTT. Translated, it gives CASSQDWGESIADTQYF.

J is TRBJ2-3 and V is TRBV29-1, with TRBD1 matching over 7 bases. The CDR3 has 16 amino acids. Looked up from germline, CDR1 is SQVTM and CDR2 is ANQGSEA. With 4 bases clipped from V and 2 bases from J, the junction kept 12 bases outside the gene matches. The CDR3 spells CSVGGGQAPSTDTQYF. The CDR3 DNA reads as TGCAGCGTTGGAGGAGGACAGGCCCCCTCCACAGATACGCAGTATTTT.

The chain couples TRBV10-1 to TRBJ2-7; D is perhaps TRBD1 (6 bases). Germline CDR1 is WNHNN and CDR2 is SYGVQD (reference sequence). The length of the CDR3 is 15 residues. With 3 bases removed from V and 0 bases from J, the gap between germline ends came to 12 bases. CDR3 nucleotides: TGCGCCAGCAGTGAAGGGCAGGGGATCTCCTACGAGCAGTACTTC. This encodes CASSEGQGISYEQYF.

The rearrangement joins TRBV6-5 to TRBJ1-1, with D perhaps matching TRBD1 (6 bases). The CDR3 loop spans 14 amino acids. The V gene lost 6 bases and the J gene lost 10 bases, with 21 bases spanning the gap. Germline V lookup: CDR1 MNHEY, CDR2 SVGAGI. For the CDR3, the DNA is TGTGCCAGCAGCCCTCCGACAGGAGGATTGGGAGCTTTCTTT. Translating gives CASSPPTGGLGAFF.

This clone was detected only a few times. The chain couples TRBV9 to TRBJ1-6, with 9 bases fitting TRBD1. There are 16 residues in the CDR3. V trimming: 0 bases; J trimming: 7 bases; junction bases outside the gene matches: 5. Germline CDR1 SGDLS, CDR2 YYNGEE. CDR3 protein: CASSVDGTGFNSPLHF. The CDR3 nucleotides read TGTGCCAGCAGCGTAGACGGGACAGGGTTCAATTCACCCCTCCACTTT.

The V call is TRBV25-1, the J call TRBJ1-3; TRBD1 might be the D (5 bases). From germline, CDR1 is MGHDK and CDR2 SYGVNS. Trimming took 4 bases from V and 3 from J, leaving 16 bases between them. The CDR3 extends over 16 amino acids. CDR3 region: CASSAPGTVDGNTIYF. In DNA, the CDR3 is TGTGCCAGCAGTGCCCCCGGGACTGTTGATGGAAACACCATATATTTT.

J is TRBJ2-4 and V is TRBV7-8, with D perhaps TRBD2 (6 bases). Germline CDR1 is SGHVS and CDR2 is FQNEAQ. Trimming left V 4 bases short and J 7 bases short, with 14 bases between. This CDR3 is 14 amino acids long. CDR3 bases: TGTGCCAGCAGCTCGAGAGAGGAGGGCAACATTCAGTACTTC. It translates to CASSSREEGNIQYF.